The TCR beta chain under discussion was sequenced for a study of CD8 T cells in ankylosing spondylitis. V was trimmed by 4 bases and J by 3 bases, leaving 14 bases between them. Germline values: CDR1 SGHRS, CDR2 YFSETQ. The CDR3 extends over 15 amino acids. TCRdb reanalysed the 5' RACE reads using MiXCR and keeps one entry per CDR3 protein. This sample has about 160,000 distinct CDR3 sequences, with around 16% found just once. Whole-study findings and limits: Reportedly, matched ankylosing spondylitis synovial fluid was significantly enriched for disease-linked clones. Among TCR beta sequences, a motif of eight highly homologous variants appeared characteristic of ankylosing spondylitis blood.

In the case of this clonotype: Antigen unknown. Since a much larger clone is just one base distant, this may be a read error.

The genes are TRBV5-1 and TRBJ2-1; D may correspond to TRBD1 or TRBD2 (6 bases each). The receptor comes from a male donor with ankylosing spondylitis or in good health (not recorded which). The sequencing sample was made of blood, either unsorted or a sorted T cell fraction (not recorded which). CDR3 in amino acids: CASSTRDTFYNEQFF. The DNA for the CDR3 is TGCGCCAGCAGCACGCGGGACACCTTCTACAATGAGCAGTTCTTC.